One T cell receptor (beta chain) is described in this entry. What it recognizes is unknown. The data stem from a study of siplizumab effects on memory and regulatory T cells. Regarding the study as a whole: Naive or memory phenotype was unassignable for roughly 75-97% of proliferating CD4+ or CD8+ clones. Siplizumab brought about a significant reduction in alloreactive sequences traceable to unstimulated CD4+ memory cells.

After removal of 6 bases from V and 2 bases from J, the junction contained 4 bases not matched to a gene. Germline loops: CDR1 SGHVS, CDR2 FQNEAQ. This CDR3 region has 16 residues. It was about 100,000 TCR templates that were assayed per sample. Sequencing was performed with immunoSEQ multiplex PCR; in TCRdb, only in-frame clones are kept and a portion is missing. The table has 85,000 to 95,000 clones, 94% seen once; the top ten hold roughly 0.3%. The receptor was derived from a human donor in good health. The genes are TRBV7-8 and TRBJ2-3; 14 nucleotides match TRBD2. Sequencing used non-Treg CD4+ T cells sorted from blood. The CDR3 bases are TGTGCCAGCAGTCGGACTAGCGGGGGGTACACAGATACGCAGTATTTT. This translates into CASSRTSGGYTDTQYF.